The present TCR beta chain was sequenced within a study of CD8 T cells in ankylosing spondylitis. Findings and caveats of the study: Those disease-linked clones were CD8+; they were also relatively rare in peripheral blood. A TCR beta motif of under ten highly homologous variants appeared characteristic of ankylosing spondylitis blood. Several of the motif variants were reported before in synovial fluid and blood from reactive arthritis.

This CDR3 has 13 residues. V was clipped by 3 bases and J by 0 bases, with 5 bases between them. Making use of molecular barcodes, quantitative 5'-RACE generated TCR beta libraries. TCRdb ran MiXCR on the 5' RACE reads and lists one entry per CDR3 protein. The repertoire holds more than 250,000 distinct CDR3 sequences, with around a tenth as singletons. The table lists this clonotype with a few counts. Its antigen is undetermined. This chain uses TRBV12-3 or TRBV12-4 with TRBJ1-1; the D is unclear. Sequencing was carried out using blood, either unsorted or a sorted T cell fraction (not recorded which). The sequence was collected from a female donor with ankylosing spondylitis or in good health (not recorded which). The CDR3 nucleotides are TGTGCCAGCAGTTTTCAGATGAACACTGAAGCTTTCTTT. Its translation: CASSFQMNTEAFF.